This T cell receptor (beta chain) was identified during a study of T cells in narcolepsy. Study-level information: Patients with NT1 or NT2 and healthy control donors were enrolled.

Germline V gene sequence: CDR1 SGDLS, CDR2 YYNGEE. This CDR3 spans 18 amino acids. The V gene end was trimmed by 4 bases and the J gene end by 5 bases; junction bases not matched to a gene: 10. Study results and limitations: No autoreactive T cell clone sequences appeared in some memory CD4+ repertoires. Autoreactive HCRT-specific and TRIB2-specific clonotypes were marked in same-patient CSF-versus-blood CD4+ comparisons.

Comments on this clone: Its cognate antigen is unknown.

Clones were read by immunoSEQ multiplex PCR, and TCRdb kept only the in-frame ones, dropping some. The data show some 30,000 clones, around 87% seen once. The source material was memory (CD45RA-) CD4+ T cells from blood. The chain combines TRBV9 with TRBJ2-2, with TRBD2 matching over 14 bases. The source of this sequence is a human donor in good health. This CDR3 is CASSSSPGLAGVTGELFF. CDR3 DNA sequence: TGTGCCAGCAGCTCAAGTCCGGGACTAGCGGGAGTAACCGGGGAGCTGTTTTTT.